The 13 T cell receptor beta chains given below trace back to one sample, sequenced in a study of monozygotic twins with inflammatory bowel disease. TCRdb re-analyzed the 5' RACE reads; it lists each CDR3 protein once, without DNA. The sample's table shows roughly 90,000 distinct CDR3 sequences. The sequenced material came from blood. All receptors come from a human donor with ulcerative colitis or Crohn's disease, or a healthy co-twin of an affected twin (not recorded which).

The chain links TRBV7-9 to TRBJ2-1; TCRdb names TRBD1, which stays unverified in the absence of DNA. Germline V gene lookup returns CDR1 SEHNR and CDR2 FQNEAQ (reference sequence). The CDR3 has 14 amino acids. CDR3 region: CASSRGTGVNEQFF.

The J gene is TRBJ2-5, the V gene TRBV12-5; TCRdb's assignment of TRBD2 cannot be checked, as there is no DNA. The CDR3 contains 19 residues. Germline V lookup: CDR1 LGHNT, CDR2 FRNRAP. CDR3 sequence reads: CASGNGVYLGGGGQETQYF.

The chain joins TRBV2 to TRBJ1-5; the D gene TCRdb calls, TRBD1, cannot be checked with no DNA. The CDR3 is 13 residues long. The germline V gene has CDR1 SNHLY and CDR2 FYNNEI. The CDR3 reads CASSLGGGGPQHF.

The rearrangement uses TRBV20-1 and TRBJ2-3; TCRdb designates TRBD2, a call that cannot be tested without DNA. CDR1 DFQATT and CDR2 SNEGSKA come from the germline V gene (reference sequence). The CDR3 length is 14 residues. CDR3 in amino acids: CSAYSGRATDTQYF.

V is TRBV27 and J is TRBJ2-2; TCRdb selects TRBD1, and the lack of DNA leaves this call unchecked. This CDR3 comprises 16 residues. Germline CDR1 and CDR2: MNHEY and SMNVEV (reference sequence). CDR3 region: CASSLYPRGGTGELFF.

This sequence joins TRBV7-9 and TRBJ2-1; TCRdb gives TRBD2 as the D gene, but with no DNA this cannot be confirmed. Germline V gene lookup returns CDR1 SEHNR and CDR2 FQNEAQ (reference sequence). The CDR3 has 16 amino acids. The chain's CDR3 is CASSFFLSGGYNEQFF. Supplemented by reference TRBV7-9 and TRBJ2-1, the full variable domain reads DTGVSQNPRHKITKRGQNVTFRCDPISEHNRLYWYRQTLGQGPEFLTYFQNEAQLEKSRLLSDRFSAERPKGSFSTLEIQRTEQGDSAMYLCASSFFLSGGYNEQFFGPGTRLTVL.

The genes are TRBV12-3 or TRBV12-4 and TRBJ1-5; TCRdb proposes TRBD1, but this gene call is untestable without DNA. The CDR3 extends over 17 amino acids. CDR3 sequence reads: CASSFWSWTGGVQPQHF.

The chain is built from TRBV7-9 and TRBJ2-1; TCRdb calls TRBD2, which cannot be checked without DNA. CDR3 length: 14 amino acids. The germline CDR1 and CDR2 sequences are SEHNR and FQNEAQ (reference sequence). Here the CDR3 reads CASSFGLHNNEQFF.

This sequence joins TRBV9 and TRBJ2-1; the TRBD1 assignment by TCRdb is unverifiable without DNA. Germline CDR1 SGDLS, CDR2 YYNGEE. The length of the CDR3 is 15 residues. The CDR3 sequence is CASSPDGQGDNEQFF.

This CDR3 is CASSPGASGTQYF. The chain has TRBV7-3 and TRBJ2-5; TCRdb's D call of TRBD1 is untestable without DNA. This CDR3 spans 13 amino acids. Germline-derived CDR1 and CDR2 are SGHTA and FQGTGA. Full variable domain (rest looked up from reference TRBV7-3 and TRBJ2-5): GAGVSQTPSNKVTEKGKYVELRCDPISGHTALYWYRQSLGQGPEFLIYFQGTGAADDSGLPNDRFFAVRPEGSVSTLKIQRTERGDSAVYLCASSPGASGTQYFGPGTRLLVL.

CDR3 region: CSVGGRLRADTQYF. J is TRBJ2-3 and V is TRBV29-1; TCRdb's D call, TRBD1, is unchecked because there is no DNA. This CDR3 region has 14 residues. In germline, CDR1 is SQVTM, CDR2 ANQGSEA.

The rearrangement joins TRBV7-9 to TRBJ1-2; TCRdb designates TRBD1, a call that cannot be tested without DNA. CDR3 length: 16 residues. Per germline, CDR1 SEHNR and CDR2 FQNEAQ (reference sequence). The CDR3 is CASSPITPRGAHGYTF. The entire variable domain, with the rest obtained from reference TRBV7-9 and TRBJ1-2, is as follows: DTGVSQNPRHKITKRGQNVTFRCDPISEHNRLYWYRQTLGQGPEFLTYFQNEAQLEKSRLLSDRFSAERPKGSFSTLEIQRTEQGDSAMYLCASSPITPRGAHGYTFGSGTRLTVV.

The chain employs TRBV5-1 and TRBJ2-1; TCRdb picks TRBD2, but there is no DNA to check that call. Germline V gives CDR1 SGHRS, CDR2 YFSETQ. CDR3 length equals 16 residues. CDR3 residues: CASSPGLAGGHNEQFF.